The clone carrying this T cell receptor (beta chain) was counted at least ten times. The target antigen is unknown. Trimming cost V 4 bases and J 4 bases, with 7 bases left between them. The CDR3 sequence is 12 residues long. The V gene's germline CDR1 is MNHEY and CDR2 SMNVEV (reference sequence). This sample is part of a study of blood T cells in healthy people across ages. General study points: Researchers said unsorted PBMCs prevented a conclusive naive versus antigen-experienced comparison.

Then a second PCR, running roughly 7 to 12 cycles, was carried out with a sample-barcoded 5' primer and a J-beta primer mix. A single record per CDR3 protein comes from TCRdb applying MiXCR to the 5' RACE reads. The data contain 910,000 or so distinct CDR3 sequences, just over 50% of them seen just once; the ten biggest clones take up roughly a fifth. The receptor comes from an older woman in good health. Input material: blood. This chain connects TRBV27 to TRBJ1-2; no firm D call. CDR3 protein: CASSSGSYGYTF. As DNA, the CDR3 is TGTGCCAGCAGTTCGGGAAGCTATGGCTACACCTTC.